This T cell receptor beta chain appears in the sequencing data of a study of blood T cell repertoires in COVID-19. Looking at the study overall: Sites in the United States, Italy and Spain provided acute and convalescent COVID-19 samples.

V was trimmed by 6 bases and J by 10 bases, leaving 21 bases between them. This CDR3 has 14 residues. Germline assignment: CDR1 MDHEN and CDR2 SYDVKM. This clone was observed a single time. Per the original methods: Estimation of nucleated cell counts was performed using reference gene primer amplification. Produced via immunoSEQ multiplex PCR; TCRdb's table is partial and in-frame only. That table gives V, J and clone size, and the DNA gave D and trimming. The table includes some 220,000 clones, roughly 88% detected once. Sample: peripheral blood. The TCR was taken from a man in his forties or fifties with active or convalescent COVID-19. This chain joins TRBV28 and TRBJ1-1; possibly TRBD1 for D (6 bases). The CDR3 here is CASSLNRVGVVAFF. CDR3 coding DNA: TGTGCCAGCAGCCTTAACAGGGTTGGGGTTGTAGCTTTCTTT.